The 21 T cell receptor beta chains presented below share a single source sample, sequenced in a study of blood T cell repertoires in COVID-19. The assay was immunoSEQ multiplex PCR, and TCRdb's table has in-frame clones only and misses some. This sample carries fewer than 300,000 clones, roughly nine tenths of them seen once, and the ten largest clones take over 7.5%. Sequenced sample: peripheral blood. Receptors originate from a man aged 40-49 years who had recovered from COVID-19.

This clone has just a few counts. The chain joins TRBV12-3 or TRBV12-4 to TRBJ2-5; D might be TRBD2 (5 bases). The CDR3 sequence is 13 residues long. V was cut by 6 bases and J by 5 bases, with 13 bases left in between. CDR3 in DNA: TGTGCCAGCAGGAGGGCCGGGGTGGAGACCCAGTACTTC. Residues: CASRRAGVETQYF.

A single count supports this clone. This chain's CDR3 is CASSTRSGTGSYEQYF. The CDR3 bases are TGTGCCAGTAGTACGCGCTCCGGGACAGGCTCCTACGAGCAGTACTTC. V gene TRBV19 combines with J gene TRBJ2-7; the match to TRBD1 covers 8 bases. This CDR3 has 16 residues. Per the germline V gene, CDR1 is LNHDA and CDR2 is SQIVND (reference sequence). Trimming removed 4 bases from V and 0 bases from J; junction bases left unmatched: 8.

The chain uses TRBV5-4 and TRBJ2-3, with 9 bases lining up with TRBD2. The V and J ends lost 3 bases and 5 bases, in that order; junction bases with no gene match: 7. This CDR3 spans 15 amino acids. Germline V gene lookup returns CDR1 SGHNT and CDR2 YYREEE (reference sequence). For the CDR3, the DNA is TGTGCCAGCAGCTCCGGGCAAGCGGGGGGAGATACGCAGTATTTT. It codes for CASSSGQAGGDTQYF.

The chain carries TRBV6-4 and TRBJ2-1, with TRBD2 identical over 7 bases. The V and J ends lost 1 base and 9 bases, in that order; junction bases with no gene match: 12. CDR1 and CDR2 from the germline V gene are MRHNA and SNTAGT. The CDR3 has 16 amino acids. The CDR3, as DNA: TGTGCCAGCAGTGACTGGGCGGGAGTTTCCCCCGGTGAGCAGTTCTTC. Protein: CASSDWAGVSPGEQFF.

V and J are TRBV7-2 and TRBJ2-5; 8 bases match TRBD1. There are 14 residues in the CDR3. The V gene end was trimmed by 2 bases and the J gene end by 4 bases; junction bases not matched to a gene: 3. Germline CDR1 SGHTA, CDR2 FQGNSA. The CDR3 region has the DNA TGTGCCAGCAGCTTACGACAGGGGATAGAGACCCAGTACTTC. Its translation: CASSLRQGIETQYF. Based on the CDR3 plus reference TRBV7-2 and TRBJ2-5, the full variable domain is GAGVSQSPSNKVTEKGKDVELRCDPISGHTALYWYRQSLGQGLEFLIYFQGNSAPDKSGLPSDRFSAERTGGSVSTLTIQRTQQEDSAVYLCASSLRQGIETQYFGPGTRLLVL.

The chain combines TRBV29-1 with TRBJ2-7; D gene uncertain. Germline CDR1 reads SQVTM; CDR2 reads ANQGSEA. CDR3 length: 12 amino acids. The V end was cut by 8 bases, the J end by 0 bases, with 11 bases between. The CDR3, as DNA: TGCAGCACCAGCGAAAGCTCCTACGAGCAGTACTTC. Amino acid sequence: CSTSESSYEQYF.

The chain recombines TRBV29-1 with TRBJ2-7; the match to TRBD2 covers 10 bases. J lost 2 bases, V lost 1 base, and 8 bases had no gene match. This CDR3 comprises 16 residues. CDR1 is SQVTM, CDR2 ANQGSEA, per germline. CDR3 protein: CSVEAPASGGPYEQYF. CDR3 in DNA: TGCAGCGTTGAAGCGCCGGCTAGCGGGGGACCCTACGAGCAGTACTTC.

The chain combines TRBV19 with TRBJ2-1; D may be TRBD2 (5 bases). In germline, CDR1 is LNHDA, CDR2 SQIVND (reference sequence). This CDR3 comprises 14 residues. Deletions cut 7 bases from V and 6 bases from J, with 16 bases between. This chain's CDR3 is CASMLPARGNEQFF. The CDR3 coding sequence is TGTGCCAGTATGCTGCCCGCTCGGGGCAATGAGCAGTTCTTC.

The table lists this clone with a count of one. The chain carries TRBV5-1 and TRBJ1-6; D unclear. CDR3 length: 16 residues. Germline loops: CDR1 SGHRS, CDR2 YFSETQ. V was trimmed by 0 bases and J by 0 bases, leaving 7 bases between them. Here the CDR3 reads CASSLAGPSYNSPLHF. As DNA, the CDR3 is TGCGCCAGCAGCTTGGCGGGTCCCTCCTATAATTCACCCCTCCACTTT.

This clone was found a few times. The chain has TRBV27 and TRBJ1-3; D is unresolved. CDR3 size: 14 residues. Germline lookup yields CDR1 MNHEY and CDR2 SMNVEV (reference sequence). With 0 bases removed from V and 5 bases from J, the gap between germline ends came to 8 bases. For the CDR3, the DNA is TGTGCCAGCAGTTTATCGTTCGGGAGAAACACCATATATTTT. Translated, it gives CASSLSFGRNTIYF.

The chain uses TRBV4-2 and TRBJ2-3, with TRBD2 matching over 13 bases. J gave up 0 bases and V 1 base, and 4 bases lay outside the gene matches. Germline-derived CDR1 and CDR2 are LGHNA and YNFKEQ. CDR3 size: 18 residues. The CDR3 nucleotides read TGTGCCAGCAGCCAAGGTAGGGGACTAGCGGGAAGCACAGATACGCAGTATTTT. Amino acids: CASSQGRGLAGSTDTQYF.

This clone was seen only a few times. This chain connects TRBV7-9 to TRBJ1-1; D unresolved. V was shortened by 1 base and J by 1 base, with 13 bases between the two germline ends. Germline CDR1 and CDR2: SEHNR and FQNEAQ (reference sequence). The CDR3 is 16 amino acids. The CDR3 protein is CASSLGAGRPNTEAFF. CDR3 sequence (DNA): TGTGCCAGCAGCTTAGGGGCGGGCAGACCGAACACTGAAGCTTTCTTT. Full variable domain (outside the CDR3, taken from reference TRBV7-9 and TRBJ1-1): DTGVSQNPRHKITKRGQNVTFRCDPISEHNRLYWYRQTLGQGPEFLTYFQNEAQLEKSRLLSDRFSAERPKGSFSTLEIQRTEQGDSAMYLCASSLGAGRPNTEAFFGQGTRLTVV.

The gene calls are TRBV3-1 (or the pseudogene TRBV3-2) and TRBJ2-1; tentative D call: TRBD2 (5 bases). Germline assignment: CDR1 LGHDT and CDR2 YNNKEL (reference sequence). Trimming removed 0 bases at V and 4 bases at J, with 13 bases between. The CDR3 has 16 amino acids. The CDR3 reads CASSQDYAGYYNEQFF. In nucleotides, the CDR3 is TGTGCCAGCAGCCAAGATTATGCGGGCTATTACAATGAGCAGTTCTTC.

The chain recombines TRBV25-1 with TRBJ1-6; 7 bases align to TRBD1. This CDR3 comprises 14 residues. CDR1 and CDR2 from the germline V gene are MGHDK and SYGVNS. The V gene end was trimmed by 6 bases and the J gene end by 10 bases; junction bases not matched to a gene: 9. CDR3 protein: CASRPEGGGSPLHF. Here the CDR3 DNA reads TGTGCCAGCAGACCCGAAGGGGGCGGATCACCCCTCCACTTT. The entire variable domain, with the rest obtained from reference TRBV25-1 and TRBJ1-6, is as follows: EADIYQTPRYLVIGTGKKITLECSQTMGHDKMYWYQQDPGMELHLIHYSYGVNSTEKGDLSSESTVSRIRTEHFPLTLESARPSHTSQYLCASRPEGGGSPLHFGNGTRLTVT.

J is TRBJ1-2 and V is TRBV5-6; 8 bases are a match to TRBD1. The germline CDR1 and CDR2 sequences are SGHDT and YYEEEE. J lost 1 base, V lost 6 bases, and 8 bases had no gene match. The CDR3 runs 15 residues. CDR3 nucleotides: TGTGCCAGCATTACCGGGACAGGAGTTAACTATGGCTACACCTTC. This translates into CASITGTGVNYGYTF.

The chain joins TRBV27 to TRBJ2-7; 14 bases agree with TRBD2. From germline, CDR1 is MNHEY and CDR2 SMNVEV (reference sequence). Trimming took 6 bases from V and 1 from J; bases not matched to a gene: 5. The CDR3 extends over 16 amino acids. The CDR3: CASSRRLAGGSYEQYF. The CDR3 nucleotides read TGTGCCAGCAGCCGAAGACTAGCGGGAGGGTCCTACGAGCAGTACTTC.

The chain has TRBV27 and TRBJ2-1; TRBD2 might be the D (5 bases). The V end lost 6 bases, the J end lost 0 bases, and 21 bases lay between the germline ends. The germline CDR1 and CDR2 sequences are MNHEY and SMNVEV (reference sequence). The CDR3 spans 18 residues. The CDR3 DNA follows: TGTGCCAGCAGCCGACTACCAGCGGTTACTAGCTCCTACAATGAGCAGTTCTTC. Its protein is CASSRLPAVTSSYNEQFF.

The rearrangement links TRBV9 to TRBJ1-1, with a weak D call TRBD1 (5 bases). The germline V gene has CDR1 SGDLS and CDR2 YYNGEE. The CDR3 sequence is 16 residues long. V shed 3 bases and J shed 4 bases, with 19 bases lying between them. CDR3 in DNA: TGTGCCAGCAGCGCAGCCACTACGAAAAGGGGCACTGAAGCTTTCTTT. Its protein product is CASSAATTKRGTEAFF.

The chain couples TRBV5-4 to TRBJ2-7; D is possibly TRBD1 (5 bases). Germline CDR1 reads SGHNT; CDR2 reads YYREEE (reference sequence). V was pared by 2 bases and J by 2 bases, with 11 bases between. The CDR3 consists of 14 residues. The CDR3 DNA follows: TGTGCCAGCAGCTTCCAGGGTACCGCCTACGAGCAGTACTTC. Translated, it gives CASSFQGTAYEQYF. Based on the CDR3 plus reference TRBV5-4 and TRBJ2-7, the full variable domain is ETGVTQSPTHLIKTRGQQVTLRCSSQSGHNTVSWYQQALGQGPQFIFQYYREEENGRGNFPPRFSGLQFPNYSSELNVNALELDDSALYLCASSFQGTAYEQYFGPGTRLTVT.

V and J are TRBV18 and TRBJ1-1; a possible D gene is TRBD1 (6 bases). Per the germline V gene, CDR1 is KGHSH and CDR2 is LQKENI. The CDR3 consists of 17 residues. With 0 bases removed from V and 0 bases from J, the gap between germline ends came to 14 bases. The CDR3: CASSPPRGWTVNTEAFF. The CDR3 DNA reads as TGTGCCAGCTCACCACCGCGTGGGTGGACAGTGAACACTGAAGCTTTCTTT.

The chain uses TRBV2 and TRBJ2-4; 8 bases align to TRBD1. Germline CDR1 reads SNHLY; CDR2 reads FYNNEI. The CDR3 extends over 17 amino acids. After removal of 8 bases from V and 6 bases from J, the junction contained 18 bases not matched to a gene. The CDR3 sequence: CASYIRPAEDRGNIQYF. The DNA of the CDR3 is TGTGCCAGCTATATCAGGCCAGCGGAAGACAGGGGAAACATTCAGTACTTC.